The 16 T cell receptor beta chains presented below share a single source sample, sequenced in a study of cytomegalovirus exposure and HLA in healthy donors. Vbeta (60) and Jbeta (13) primers were used in the PCR. Assay: immunoSEQ multiplex PCR; the TCRdb copy retains only in-frame clones and omits some. The sample includes around 100,000 clones, about four fifths seen only once; the top ten take over 4%. The sequencing sample was made of PBMCs. The receptors here all came from a woman aged 40 to 50 in good health and CMV-seropositive.

The V and J genes are TRBV4-1 and TRBJ2-2; TRBD1 is a possible D gene (5 bases). Per germline, CDR1 MGHRA and CDR2 YSYEKL. Trimming left V 6 bases short and J 1 base short, with 9 bases between. The CDR3 runs 14 residues. CDR3 residues: CASSRGRNTGELFF. CDR3 sequence (DNA): TGCGCCAGCAGTAGGGGTCGGAACACCGGGGAGCTGTTTTTT.

The rearrangement links TRBV7-8 to TRBJ1-1; a possible D gene is TRBD1 (5 bases). V was pared by 5 bases and J by 10 bases, with 14 bases between. The V gene's germline CDR1 is SGHVS and CDR2 FQNEAQ. This CDR3 contains 12 residues. This CDR3 is CASSLQDRGAFF. CDR3 DNA sequence: TGTGCCAGCAGCCTACAGGACCGCGGAGCTTTCTTT.

This chain connects TRBV5-3 to TRBJ1-2; TRBD1 might be the D (5 bases). TRBV5-3 has ORF status, its function being uncertain. The germline V and J ends were trimmed by 1 base and 4 bases, with 14 bases remaining between them. This CDR3 spans 15 amino acids. DNA for the CDR3: TGTGCCAGAAGCTTGTGGGGGGGTGATGCCTATGGCTACACCTTC. Protein sequence: CARSLWGGDAYGYTF.

This clone was seen only once. The V and J genes are TRBV5-8 and TRBJ1-5, with D possibly being TRBD1 (5 bases). V lost 2 bases, J lost 5 bases, and 8 bases lay in between. The CDR3 runs to 13 residues. Germline loops: CDR1 SGHTS, CDR2 YDEGEE. CDR3 in DNA: TGTGCCAGCAGCTTTCAAGGGGATCAGCCCCAGCATTTT. The encoded protein is CASSFQGDQPQHF.

The V and J genes are TRBV7-2 and TRBJ2-1; TRBD2 aligns across 8 bases. The V and J ends lost 2 bases and 7 bases, in that order; junction bases with no gene match: 10. The CDR3 contains 16 residues. Germline CDR1 is SGHTA and CDR2 is FQGNSA. The CDR3 sequence: CASSLSGRGGWNEQFF. In DNA, the CDR3 is TGTGCCAGCAGCTTATCCGGGAGGGGGGGGTGGAATGAGCAGTTCTTC. Full variable domain (missing parts from reference TRBV7-2 and TRBJ2-1): GAGVSQSPSNKVTEKGKDVELRCDPISGHTALYWYRQSLGQGLEFLIYFQGNSAPDKSGLPSDRFSAERTGGSVSTLTIQRTQQEDSAVYLCASSLSGRGGWNEQFFGPGTRLTVL.

The CDR3 bases are TGTGCCAGCAGCTTCGCCTCAGGGGCTCGTGGCTACACCTTC. It is translated as CASSFASGARGYTF. The V and J genes are TRBV5-6 and TRBJ1-2, with D possibly TRBD1 on 6 matching bases. CDR1 is SGHDT, CDR2 YYEEEE, per germline. This CDR3 is 14 amino acids long. The V gene lost 2 bases and the J gene lost 7 bases, with 15 bases spanning the gap.

The rearrangement joins TRBV29-1 to TRBJ2-7, with a weak D call TRBD1 (5 bases). The CDR3 has 13 amino acids. CDR1 and CDR2 (germline): SQVTM, ANQGSEA. Trimming left V 4 bases short and J 3 bases short, with 13 bases between. CDR3 sequence reads: CSVAVGRDYEQYF. The DNA of the CDR3 is TGCAGCGTTGCAGTTGGCAGGGACTACGAGCAGTACTTC.

The chain links TRBV18 to TRBJ2-7, with 12 nucleotides matching TRBD1. CDR1 and CDR2 (germline): KGHSH, LQKENI. The CDR3 covers 17 residues. J lost 1 base, V lost 3 bases, and 7 bases had no gene match. The CDR3 DNA sequence: TGTGCCAGCTCACCGGGACAGGGGGCCCCAGGTTCCTACGAGCAGTACTTC. This encodes CASSPGQGAPGSYEQYF.

The sample holds a few counts of this clone. The J gene is TRBJ1-5, the V gene TRBV19; 9 bases agree with TRBD1. The V gene's germline CDR1 is LNHDA and CDR2 SQIVND (reference sequence). The CDR3 has 18 residues. The V and J ends lost 6 bases and 0 bases, in that order; junction bases with no gene match: 12. CDR3 sequence (DNA): TGTGCCAGTAGCCCCCCCGGGACAGGGAGATATAGCAATCAGCCCCAGCATTTT. Its protein product is CASSPPGTGRYSNQPQHF.

This clone was counted a few times. The chain recombines TRBV6-4 with TRBJ2-2, with D maybe TRBD2 (5 bases). The V gene's germline CDR1 is MRHNA and CDR2 SNTAGT. The CDR3 contains 14 residues. Between the trimmed V and J ends, which lost 6 bases and 2 bases, there was a span of 10 bases. The CDR3: CASRNSANTGELFF. The CDR3 region has the DNA TGTGCCAGCAGAAATAGCGCAAACACCGGGGAGCTGTTTTTT.

The gene calls are TRBV19 and TRBJ2-5; TRBD1 matches 7 bases. V was clipped by 5 bases and J by 5 bases; unmatched bases: 8. The CDR3 is 14 residues long. Germline CDR1 reads LNHDA; CDR2 reads SQIVND (reference sequence). Here the CDR3 reads CASSSGQKVETQYF. The CDR3 nucleotides are TGTGCCAGTAGTTCGGGACAGAAGGTGGAGACCCAGTACTTC.

This clone turned up a few times. The chain combines TRBV28 with TRBJ1-5; D possibly corresponds to TRBD1 (6 bases). The germline gives CDR1 MDHEN, CDR2 SYDVKM. The CDR3 is made up of 20 amino acids. V gave up 6 bases and J gave up 3 bases, with 30 bases separating them. The DNA of the CDR3 is TGTGCCAGCAGCCCTTGGCCAGGGGATTCGGTGTCCATCCCCAATCAGCCCCAGCATTTT. Translating gives CASSPWPGDSVSIPNQPQHF.

This clone was picked up a small number of times. The J gene is TRBJ1-5, the V gene TRBV6-6; D gene uncertain. This CDR3 comprises 15 residues. Germline assignment: CDR1 MNHNY and CDR2 SVGAGI (reference sequence). V gave up 4 bases and J gave up 2 bases, with 12 bases separating them. CDR3 region: CASSWTEIGNQPQHF. In DNA form, the CDR3 reads TGTGCCAGCAGTTGGACTGAGATAGGCAATCAGCCCCAGCATTTT.

The chain has TRBV7-2 and TRBJ2-2; D perhaps matches TRBD1 (5 bases). Trimming stripped 4 bases from V and 3 bases from J, with 9 bases between. CDR1 is SGHTA and CDR2 is FQGNSA in the germline V gene. The CDR3 sequence is 14 residues long. CDR3 protein: CASSSDRDTGELFF. In DNA form, the CDR3 reads TGTGCCAGCAGCTCCGACAGAGACACCGGGGAGCTGTTTTTT. Combining the CDR3 with reference TRBV7-2 and TRBJ2-2 gives the whole variable domain GAGVSQSPSNKVTEKGKDVELRCDPISGHTALYWYRQSLGQGLEFLIYFQGNSAPDKSGLPSDRFSAERTGGSVSTLTIQRTQQEDSAVYLCASSSDRDTGELFFGEGSRLTVL.

This clone was found a few times. The chain has TRBV28 and TRBJ1-3, with TRBD1 as a possible D gene (6 bases). Germline V gene data show CDR1 as MDHEN and CDR2 as SYDVKM. The V gene lost 4 bases and the J gene lost 2 bases, with 15 bases spanning the gap. The CDR3 extends over 16 amino acids. The CDR3 nucleotides read TGTGCCAGCAGTTCTCCGGACAGTCAGACTGGAAACACCATATATTTT. Translation gives CASSSPDSQTGNTIYF.

This chain links TRBV7-3 with TRBJ2-2; TRBD1 is a possible D gene (5 bases). Germline CDR1 and CDR2: SGHTA and FQGTGA. V was cut by 1 base and J by 7 bases, with 16 bases left in between. This CDR3 is built from 16 residues. CDR3 nucleotide sequence: TGTGCCAGCAGCTTAAACCCAGGGTCTCGGAGCGGGGAGCTGTTTTTT. Amino acid sequence: CASSLNPGSRSGELFF.